This is a list of T cell receptor beta chains from one sample in a study of control samples from healthy donors and cancer patients. The method was immunoSEQ multiplex PCR; TCRdb's version includes in-frame clones alone and lacks a portion of them. The sample lists about 92,000 clones; 82% were seen once. Sequenced input: blood. The receptor source for this set is a woman aged 55-70 years in good health. Both conserved end residues are part of each CDR3. A D gene is named only where the DNA matches it firmly. Part of the rows lack a size; the others show once, few, many or a class for expanded clones.

j_call,cdr3_length,v_call,clone_size,d_call,cdr3_aa,cdr3_nt
TRBJ1-3,16,TRBV11-2,NA,NA,CASSLGGGNSGNTIYF,TGTGCCAGCAGCTTAGGAGGGGGTAACTCTGGAAACACCATATATTTT
TRBJ1-6,14,TRBV28,NA,NA,CASSLGQGNSPLHF,TGTGCCAGCAGTTTAGGTCAGGGTAATTCACCCCTCCACTTT
TRBJ2-7,14,TRBV5-4,NA,TRBD2,CASSLGLAGGEQYF,TGTGCCAGCAGCTTGGGACTAGCGGGGGGCGAGCAGTACTTC
TRBJ2-5,14,TRBV7-9,NA,NA,CASSPFGVTETQYF,TGTGCCAGCAGCCCCTTCGGAGTAACGGAGACCCAGTACTTC
TRBJ2-2,16,TRBV5-1,NA,NA,CASSLTSSASTGELFF,TGCGCCAGCAGCTTGACATCGAGTGCGAGTACCGGGGAGCTGTTTTTT
TRBJ2-7,14,TRBV3-1/TRBV3-2,once,NA,CASSDKAGGYGQYF,TGTGCCAGCAGCGACAAGGCAGGTGGTTATGGGCAGTACTTC
TRBJ1-3,16,TRBV5-1,NA,TRBD1,CASSLETGAGGNTIYF,TGCGCCAGCAGCTTGGAGACAGGGGCCGGAGGAAACACCATATATTTT
TRBJ2-6,15,TRBV19,NA,NA,CASSIIHSGANVLTF,TGTGCCAGTAGTATTATTCACTCTGGGGCCAACGTCCTGACTTTC
TRBJ2-7,15,TRBV7-2,NA,TRBD2,CASSVTSGRVYEQYF,TGTGCCAGCAGCGTTACTAGCGGGAGGGTCTACGAGCAGTACTTC
TRBJ1-2,15,TRBV7-8,NA,TRBD1,CASSPLGTGGDGYTF,TGTGCCAGCAGCCCGCTAGGGACAGGGGGCGATGGCTACACCTTC
TRBJ2-1,12,TRBV3-1/TRBV3-2,NA,NA,CASSRLDGGQFF,TGTGCCAGCAGCCGATTGGACGGGGGGCAGTTCTTC
TRBJ1-5,17,TRBV21-1,NA,NA,CASSKKGGTALNQPQHF,TGTGCCAGCAGCAAAAAGGGGGGTACAGCCCTAAATCAGCCCCAGCATTTT
TRBJ1-1,16,TRBV5-1,NA,TRBD1,CASSFRGQGLNTEAFF,TGCGCCAGCAGCTTCAGGGGACAGGGCTTGAACACTGAAGCTTTCTTT
TRBJ2-2,12,TRBV18,few,NA,CASSPRTGELFF,TGTGCCAGCTCACCAAGGACCGGGGAGCTGTTTTTT
TRBJ1-3,14,TRBV5-1,NA,NA,CASSLGGSGNTIYF,TGCGCCAGCAGCTTGGGGGGCTCTGGAAACACCATATATTTT
TRBJ2-1,18,TRBV7-6,NA,TRBD2,CASSLVLAGAEGWNEQFF,TGTGCCAGCAGCTTAGTACTAGCGGGAGCCGAAGGGTGGAATGAGCAGTTCTTC
TRBJ2-1,13,TRBV9,NA,NA,CASSRGPLDEQFF,TGTGCCAGCAGCAGAGGGCCCTTGGATGAGCAGTTCTTC
TRBJ1-1,12,TRBV13,NA,NA,CASSLLYTEAFF,TGTGCCAGCAGCTTACTATACACTGAAGCTTTCTTT
TRBJ2-5,17,TRBV6-2/TRBV6-3,once,TRBD2,CASSYSSQRGYQETQYF,TGTGCCAGCAGTTACTCGAGTCAGCGGGGGTACCAAGAGACCCAGTACTTC
TRBJ1-4,18,TRBV7-4,NA,NA,CASSSRGGGFIANEKLFF,TGTGCCAGCAGCTCCCGGGGAGGGGGTTTCATCGCTAATGAAAAACTGTTTTTT
TRBJ2-1,14,TRBV10-1,NA,TRBD2,CASSSGSSYNEQFF,TGCGCCAGCAGTAGCGGGAGCTCCTACAATGAGCAGTTCTTC
TRBJ2-2,15,TRBV2,NA,TRBD2,CASSSSGGVGGELFF,TGTGCCAGCAGTTCCAGCGGGGGGGTTGGCGGGGAGCTGTTTTTT
TRBJ2-3,15,TRBV19,NA,TRBD2,CASRAGTSSGDTQYF,TGTGCCAGTAGAGCCGGGACTAGCTCCGGGGATACGCAGTATTTT
TRBJ2-2,14,TRBV11-2,NA,NA,CASSLSGWAGELFF,TGTGCCAGCAGCTTATCCGGGTGGGCCGGGGAGCTGTTTTTT
TRBJ1-2,15,TRBV7-9,once,TRBD1,CASSKDRGQFDGYTF,TGTGCCAGCAGCAAGGACAGGGGACAGTTTGATGGCTACACCTTC
TRBJ2-1,15,TRBV3-1/TRBV3-2,NA,TRBD2,CASREAGGSYNEQFF,TGTGCCAGCAGGGAAGCGGGGGGATCCTACAATGAGCAGTTCTTC
TRBJ1-2,14,TRBV11-2,NA,TRBD1,CASSLGTGTYGYTF,TGTGCCAGCAGCTTGGGGACAGGGACCTATGGCTACACCTTC
TRBJ1-2,14,TRBV5-1,NA,NA,CASSLGTANYGYTF,TGCGCCAGCAGCTTGGGGACAGCTAACTATGGCTACACCTTC
TRBJ2-1,16,TRBV4-1,NA,TRBD2,CASSPWTSGNYNEQFF,TGCGCCAGCAGCCCTTGGACTAGCGGGAACTACAATGAGCAGTTCTTC
TRBJ2-4,19,TRBV15,NA,NA,CATSRDRGQVGLAKNIQYF,TGTGCCACCAGCAGAGATCGCGGGCAGGTCGGACTAGCCAAAAACATTCAGTACTTC
TRBJ2-7,15,TRBV5-1,NA,NA,CASSGGRTNPYEQYF,TGCGCCAGCAGCGGGGGACGGACTAACCCATACGAGCAGTACTTC
TRBJ2-3,17,TRBV7-2,NA,TRBD1,CASSLAPTGGATDTQYF,TGTGCCAGCAGCTTAGCCCCGACAGGGGGAGCCACAGATACGCAGTATTTT
TRBJ1-3,16,TRBV7-2,NA,TRBD1,CASSLGTGLSGNTIYF,TGTGCCAGCAGCTTAGGGACAGGGTTGTCGGGAAACACCATATATTTT
TRBJ2-1,16,TRBV7-7,NA,TRBD2,CASSLLAGVWVDEQFF,TGTGCTAGCAGCTTACTAGCGGGAGTATGGGTTGATGAGCAGTTCTTC
TRBJ1-5,13,TRBV5-6,NA,NA,CASSLPGDQPQHF,TGTGCCAGCAGCTTACCAGGGGATCAGCCCCAGCATTTT
TRBJ2-1,14,TRBV12-5,NA,NA,CASASGVQNNEQFF,TGTGCTAGTGCTTCGGGGGTACAGAACAATGAGCAGTTCTTC
TRBJ2-1,16,TRBV28,NA,TRBD2,CASSSRTSGRVNEQFF,TGTGCCAGCAGTTCCCGGACTAGCGGGAGGGTCAATGAGCAGTTCTTC
TRBJ1-6,17,TRBV10-3,once,TRBD1,CAISESKGQGANSPLHF,TGTGCCATCAGTGAGTCGAAAGGGCAGGGGGCGAATTCACCCCTCCACTTT